Described below is a single T cell receptor beta chain sequence and its context. Its matching antigen is unknown. Healthy bone marrow donors formed the donor group. Although they were nominally healthy when sampled, donors likely had unrecorded immune exposures. With 60 Vbeta and 13 Jbeta primers, the PCR was carried out. Clones were sequenced by immunoSEQ multiplex PCR, and TCRdb holds only the in-frame ones, with some missing. The sample records 55,000 to 75,000 clones, around 73% being singletons. These data belong to a study of cytomegalovirus exposure and HLA in healthy donors. Across the study: Clustering assigned approximately 78% of the approximately 400 genotyped donors to the Caucasian-associated ancestry cluster. Study observations and caveats: Sequencing depth across donors, presence/absence analyses assumed, was roughly uniform.

This CDR3 has 12 amino acids. V trimming: 9 bases; J trimming: 3 bases; junction bases outside the gene matches: 3. Per germline, CDR1 MDHEN and CDR2 SYDVKM. The chain uses TRBV28 and TRBJ2-7; 9 bases line up with TRBD1. Material for sequencing was PBMCs. The TCR was taken from a girl under 18 in good health and CMV-seropositive. CDR3 in DNA: TGTGCCAGTGGGACAGGGATCTACGAGCAGTACTTC. The encoded protein is CASGTGIYEQYF.